This T cell receptor beta chain was captured in a study of blood T cell repertoires in COVID-19. For the study at large: From the United States, Italy and Spain came samples of acute and convalescent COVID-19.

Concerning this clone itself: Other nucleotide sequences from this sample produce the same CDR3.

Germline V gene lookup returns CDR1 KGHDR and CDR2 SFDVKD. The CDR3 runs 18 residues. V shed 9 bases, J shed 7 bases, and the junction held 23 bases outside the gene matches. Under the authors' procedure: Amplifying reference gene primers gave estimates of nucleated cell counts. The data were produced by immunoSEQ multiplex PCR, yet TCRdb's version contains in-frame clones alone and is incomplete. The DNA was the basis for D and trimming; V, J and clone size are from that table. This sample has around 100,000 clones; about four fifths occur once, and the top ten carry under 5.5%. The sample comprised peripheral blood. The J gene is TRBJ2-1, the V gene TRBV24-1, with 7 bases aligning to TRBD2. This receptor was taken from a man older than 75 with COVID-19, enrolled during active disease. The CDR3 here is CATSPTGGSGFMRNEQFF. CDR3 nucleotide sequence: TGTGCCACCTCACCCACAGGCGGGAGTGGTTTCATGAGGAATGAGCAGTTCTTC.